These 3 T cell receptor beta chains were sequenced from one sample in a study of blood T cell repertoires in COVID-19. The assay was immunoSEQ multiplex PCR, and TCRdb's table has in-frame clones only and misses some. The sample records approximately 360,000 clones, nearly 90% being singletons. The specimen sequenced was peripheral blood. The receptors derive from a man aged 18 to 35 with active or convalescent COVID-19.

J is TRBJ1-1 and V is TRBV12-3 or TRBV12-4; weak D call: TRBD1 (5 bases). This CDR3 has 13 residues. The V end was cut by 4 bases, the J end by 4 bases, with 10 bases between. The CDR3 region is CASSSLRATEAFF. CDR3 DNA: TGTGCCAGCAGTTCTCTCAGGGCCACTGAAGCTTTCTTT.

The chain joins TRBV19 to TRBJ1-2, with a possible D match to TRBD1 (6 bases). V dropped 3 bases and J dropped 4 bases, with 18 bases sitting between them. Germline values: CDR1 LNHDA, CDR2 SQIVND (reference sequence). This CDR3 comprises 16 residues. CDR3 coding DNA: TGTGCCAGTAGTATGGGTGGGGGACACGGTTTCTATGGCTACACCTTC. Translating it yields CASSMGGGHGFYGYTF.

The chain recombines TRBV15 with TRBJ2-7; a possible D gene is TRBD1 (6 bases). The germline V gene has CDR1 LNHNV and CDR2 YYDKDF (reference sequence). Deletions cut 5 bases from V and 3 bases from J, with 14 bases between. This CDR3 has 14 residues. The CDR3: CATSPPGQLYEQYF. The DNA for the CDR3 is TGTGCCACCAGCCCCCCGGGACAACTCTACGAGCAGTACTTC.